This is a list of T cell receptor beta chains from one sample in a study of T cell responses to AZD1222 COVID-19 vaccine. TCRdb keeps only in-frame clones here, not all; method: immunoSEQ multiplex PCR. In the table there are approximately 130,000 clones, 88% of which are singletons. The sequencing used peripheral blood, collected 28 days after the second AZD1222 dose. The source of these receptors is an adult who received the AZD1222 COVID-19 vaccine. The CDR3 runs from the conserved cysteine through the conserved F or W. The D gene is left open where the match is weak. Only some rows state a clone size, as once, few, many or a class for expanded clones.

v_call	j_call	d_call	clone_size	cdr3_aa	cdr3_nt
TRBV5-4	TRBJ2-7	TRBD2	NA	CASSYSGNYYEQYF	TGTGCCAGCAGCTACAGCGGGAACTACTACGAGCAGTACTTC
TRBV7-6	TRBJ1-1	TRBD1	NA	CASSVGGTGLDTEAFF	TGTGCCAGCAGCGTCGGCGGGACAGGGCTGGACACTGAAGCTTTCTTT
TRBV6-1	TRBJ1-2	NA	NA	CASSEALWGVWSDYGYTF	TGTGCCAGCAGTGAAGCCCTCTGGGGTGTCTGGTCGGACTATGGCTACACCTTC
TRBV11-2	TRBJ2-2	NA	NA	CASSLQGEGNTGELFF	TGTGCCAGCAGCTTACAAGGGGAAGGTAACACCGGGGAGCTGTTTTTT
TRBV28	TRBJ1-6	NA	NA	CASSGEQGFTGDSPLHF	TGTGCCAGCAGTGGTGAACAGGGTTTCACTGGGGATTCACCCCTCCACTTT
TRBV19	TRBJ1-3	NA	NA	CASISAPLLGNTIYF	TGTGCCAGTATAAGCGCGCCCCTGCTAGGAAACACCATATATTTT
TRBV13	TRBJ1-1	NA	once	CASSLTGNTEAFF	TGTGCCAGCAGCTTGACAGGAAACACTGAAGCTTTCTTT
TRBV7-2	TRBJ1-3	NA	NA	CASSYTRTTGNTIYF	TGTGCCAGCAGCTACACGAGGACAACTGGAAACACCATATATTTT
TRBV12-1	TRBJ1-5	NA	NA	CASSFASYSNQPQHF	TGTGCCAGCAGCTTTGCGTCTTATAGCAATCAGCCCCAGCATTTT
TRBV5-1	TRBJ2-1	TRBD1	NA	CASRERDRASNEQFF	TGCGCCAGCAGGGAGAGGGACAGGGCCTCCAATGAGCAGTTCTTC
TRBV30	TRBJ1-2	NA	few	CAWSVTAGGGSYTF	TGTGCCTGGAGTGTAACGGCCGGGGGGGGAAGCTACACCTTC
TRBV2	TRBJ2-3	NA	NA	CASSLRERGTQYF	TGTGCCAGCAGTTTGCGGGAAAGGGGTACGCAGTATTTT